These 19 T cell receptor beta chains share one sample of origin, sequenced in a study of OX40 agonist ivuxolimab in advanced cancers. Clones were sequenced by immunoSEQ multiplex PCR, and TCRdb holds only the in-frame ones, with some missing. This sample has tens of thousands of clones, with about 93% found just once. The sequences come from CD4+ or CD8+ T cells sorted from blood, collected in a trial of the OX40 agonist ivuxolimab. Source of these receptors: an adult with an advanced solid tumor such as melanoma, head and neck, liver or kidney cancer.

The chain couples TRBV14 to TRBJ2-2; D is unresolved. CDR1 SGHDN and CDR2 FVKESK come from the germline V gene. V was pared by 1 base and J by 4 bases, with 4 bases between. The CDR3 is 13 amino acids. The CDR3 reads CASSQVGTGELFF. CDR3 bases: TGTGCCAGCAGCCAAGTCGGCACCGGGGAGCTGTTTTTT.

The V call is TRBV4-3, the J call TRBJ2-3; D unresolved. V shed 6 bases and J shed 4 bases, with 8 bases lying between them. Germline values: CDR1 LGHNA, CDR2 YSLEER. There are 12 residues in the CDR3. CDR3 coding DNA: TGCGCCAGCAGGGGTGATGCAGATACGCAGTATTTT. Its translation is CASRGDADTQYF.

The chain carries TRBV6-4 and TRBJ2-1; a possible D gene is TRBD2 (5 bases). The germline V gene has CDR1 MRHNA and CDR2 SNTAGT. Trimming took off 5 bases at V and 6 bases at J, with 14 bases between the two ends. The CDR3 totals 14 residues. The CDR3 loop is CASSTGLPPNEQFF. The CDR3, as DNA: TGTGCCAGCAGTACCGGACTCCCCCCCAATGAGCAGTTCTTC.

V gene TRBV7-2 combines with J gene TRBJ2-5; D remains ambiguous. The CDR3 has 15 amino acids. Germline CDR1 is SGHTA and CDR2 is FQGNSA. Deletions cut 4 bases from V and 5 bases from J, with 17 bases between. The CDR3 protein is CASSSSTLTGETQYF. The CDR3 coding sequence is TGTGCCAGCAGCTCGTCCACACTTACCGGGGAGACCCAGTACTTC.

V is TRBV7-9 and J is TRBJ2-3, with D possibly matching TRBD2 (6 bases). Germline CDR1 is SEHNR and CDR2 is FQNEAQ (reference sequence). V was shortened by 4 bases and J by 1 base, with 12 bases between the two germline ends. The CDR3 spans 15 residues. For the CDR3, the DNA is TGTGCCAGCAGCTCTAGGGACTGGCGCACAGATACGCAGTATTTT. Translating gives CASSSRDWRTDTQYF.

The gene calls are TRBV5-5 and TRBJ2-2, with D unresolved. CDR3 length equals 16 residues. CDR1 and CDR2 (germline): SGHKS, YYEKEE (reference sequence). Trimming shortened V by 1 base and J by 6 bases, and 16 bases separated the two germline ends. CDR3 protein: CASSLSSGYMSGELFF. CDR3 nucleotides: TGTGCCAGCAGCTTGTCTTCGGGTTATATGTCCGGGGAGCTGTTTTTT.

The rearrangement links TRBV20-1 to TRBJ1-2, with unresolved D. This CDR3 spans 10 amino acids. Trimming removed 6 bases from V and 4 bases from J, with 6 bases in between. The V gene's germline CDR1 is DFQATT and CDR2 SNEGSKA (reference sequence). In DNA, the CDR3 is TGCAGTGCCATCTCCTATGGCTACACCTTC. Translating gives CSAISYGYTF.

This chain connects TRBV28 to TRBJ2-1; possible D gene TRBD2, 6 bases. This CDR3 has 11 residues. V was cut by 5 bases and J by 12 bases, with 11 bases left in between. Germline-derived CDR1 and CDR2 are MDHEN and SYDVKM. CDR3 sequence (DNA): TGTGCCAGCAGTACCGGGAGACTGCAGTTCTTC. It is translated as CASSTGRLQFF. Together with reference TRBV28 and TRBJ2-1, the CDR3 gives the full variable domain: DVKVTQSSRYLVKRTGEKVFLECVQDMDHENMFWYRQDPGLGLRLIYFSYDVKMKEKGDIPEGYSVSREKKERFSLILESASTNQTSMYLCASSTGRLQFFGPGTRLTVL.

The genes are TRBV5-1 and TRBJ2-5, with TRBD1 matching 9 bases. The CDR3 has 17 amino acids. Trimming at V came to 6 bases and at J to 0 bases, leaving 12 bases not matched to a gene. CDR1 and CDR2 from the germline V gene are SGHRS and YFSETQ. CDR3 bases: TGCGCCAGCAATCCGGGACAGGGTCGGGTGGACCAAGAGACCCAGTACTTC. Translation gives CASNPGQGRVDQETQYF.

The chain couples TRBV6-6 to TRBJ1-1; 8 bases map to TRBD1. V was pared by 3 bases and J by 8 bases, with 8 bases of the junction left unmatched. There are 14 residues in the CDR3. Per germline, CDR1 MNHNY and CDR2 SVGAGI (reference sequence). CDR3: CASSYQGAGTEAFF. CDR3 nucleotides: TGTGCCAGCAGTTATCAGGGGGCAGGCACAGAAGCTTTCTTT.

This clone was observed a single time. The chain uses TRBV2 and TRBJ2-7, with D hard to call. Germline lookup yields CDR1 SNHLY and CDR2 FYNNEI. This CDR3 is built from 12 residues. With 10 bases removed from V and 5 bases from J, the gap between germline ends came to 15 bases. CDR3 in DNA: TGTGCCACCCTCATAGGGAAGAACGAGCAGTACTTC. Protein: CATLIGKNEQYF.

This clone was seen once. V gene TRBV28 combines with J gene TRBJ2-5, with 7 bases that match TRBD2. V lost 7 bases, J lost 1 base, and 9 bases stayed unmatched. The CDR3 spans 15 residues. Germline-derived CDR1 and CDR2 are MDHEN and SYDVKM. CDR3 region: CASMGGGATQETQYF. CDR3 sequence (DNA): TGTGCCAGCATGGGGGGGGGAGCGACCCAAGAGACCCAGTACTTC.

The CDR3 loop is CASILGVNTEAFF. In nucleotides, the CDR3 is TGTGCCAGCATCCTAGGGGTGAACACTGAAGCTTTCTTT. V usage is TRBV28 and J usage is TRBJ1-1; a possible D gene is TRBD1 (5 bases). The V end was cut by 7 bases, the J end by 0 bases, with 9 bases between. This CDR3 has 13 residues. CDR1 and CDR2 from the germline V gene are MDHEN and SYDVKM.

This clone appeared once. The J gene is TRBJ1-1, the V gene TRBV19; D gene uncertain. V lost 7 bases and J 10 bases, leaving 25 bases between the germline ends. CDR3 length: 15 residues. Germline V gives CDR1 LNHDA, CDR2 SQIVND (reference sequence). CDR3 coding DNA: TGTGCCAGTAAAAGTAAAGAAGGCACCCGGGGAGCAGCTTTCTTT. Translated: CASKSKEGTRGAAFF. Full variable domain (outside the CDR3, taken from reference TRBV19 and TRBJ1-1): DGGITQSPKYLFRKEGQNVTLSCEQNLNHDAMYWYRQDPGQGLRLIYYSQIVNDFQKGDIAEGYSVSREKKESFPLTVTSAQKNPTAFYLCASKSKEGTRGAAFFGQGTRLTVV.

This chain connects TRBV5-1 to TRBJ1-1; possible D gene TRBD1, 5 bases. There are 16 residues in the CDR3. With 0 bases removed from V and 1 base from J, the gap between germline ends came to 13 bases. The germline V gene encodes CDR1 SGHRS and CDR2 YFSETQ. CDR3 region: CASSLGVGAPNTEAFF. CDR3 DNA sequence: TGCGCCAGCAGCTTGGGGGTCGGGGCGCCGAACACTGAAGCTTTCTTT.

The chain is built from TRBV30 and TRBJ1-1; D is undetermined. The CDR3 covers 14 residues. Per the germline V gene, CDR1 is GTSNPN and CDR2 is SVGIG (reference sequence). With 4 bases removed from V and 4 bases from J, the gap between germline ends came to 16 bases. CDR3 bases: TGTGCCTGGAAATCCGGTCCCGTGGGCACTGAAGCTTTCTTT. Amino acid sequence: CAWKSGPVGTEAFF. Variable domain in full (rest from reference TRBV30 and TRBJ1-1): SQTIHQWPATLVQPVGSPLSLECTVEGTSNPNLYWYRQAAGRGLQLLFYSVGIGQISSEVPQNLSASRPQDRQFILSSKKLLLSDSGFYLCAWKSGPVGTEAFFGQGTRLTVV.

The genes are TRBV2 and TRBJ2-2; either TRBD1 or TRBD2 may fit D (9 bases each). V dropped 5 bases and J dropped 0 bases, with 25 bases sitting between them. The length of the CDR3 is 20 residues. Per the germline V gene, CDR1 is SNHLY and CDR2 is FYNNEI. The CDR3 nucleotides are TGTGCCAGCAGTCTAGACAGGGGGGCTAGCGGGACCTCGAACACCGGGGAGCTGTTTTTT. This sequence encodes CASSLDRGASGTSNTGELFF.

The V and J genes are TRBV30 and TRBJ2-1, with D perhaps TRBD2 (5 bases). The germline gives CDR1 GTSNPN, CDR2 SVGIG (reference sequence). The CDR3 has 18 residues. The V gene lost 0 bases and the J gene lost 2 bases, with 20 bases spanning the gap. The DNA for the CDR3 is TGTGCCTGGAGTGTACGGGCCCGCGACTCCGGGGCCTACAATGAGCAGTTCTTC. Residues: CAWSVRARDSGAYNEQFF. Complete variable domain (other parts from reference TRBV30 and TRBJ2-1): SQTIHQWPATLVQPVGSPLSLECTVEGTSNPNLYWYRQAAGRGLQLLFYSVGIGQISSEVPQNLSASRPQDRQFILSSKKLLLSDSGFYLCAWSVRARDSGAYNEQFFGPGTRLTVL.

The chain employs TRBV5-1 and TRBJ2-3; TRBD2 aligns across 11 bases. The trim removed 0 bases at V and 4 bases at J, leaving 10 bases unmatched. CDR3 length: 18 residues. Per germline, CDR1 SGHRS and CDR2 YFSETQ. DNA for the CDR3: TGCGCCAGCAGCTTGGCATCCTTTAGCGGGAGGGTGGCAGATACGCAGTATTTT. It codes for CASSLASFSGRVADTQYF.